This T cell receptor (beta chain) comes out of a study of blood T cell repertoires in COVID-19. This CDR3 has 13 amino acids. The V gene's germline CDR1 is MDHEN and CDR2 SYDVKM. V was trimmed by 5 bases and J by 7 bases, leaving 13 bases between them. Profiling relied on immunoSEQ multiplex PCR, and the TCRdb table lists in-frame clones only, not all of them. The data contain roughly 93,000 clones, 65% to 85% of them singletons. This receptor was identified in a woman at least 80 years old with acute or convalescent COVID-19. The specimen sequenced was peripheral blood. The chain joins TRBV28 to TRBJ2-3; D unclear. The CDR3 loop reads CASSPSHLNTQYF. The DNA of the CDR3 is TGTGCCAGCAGTCCTTCCCACCTAAATACGCAGTATTTT.